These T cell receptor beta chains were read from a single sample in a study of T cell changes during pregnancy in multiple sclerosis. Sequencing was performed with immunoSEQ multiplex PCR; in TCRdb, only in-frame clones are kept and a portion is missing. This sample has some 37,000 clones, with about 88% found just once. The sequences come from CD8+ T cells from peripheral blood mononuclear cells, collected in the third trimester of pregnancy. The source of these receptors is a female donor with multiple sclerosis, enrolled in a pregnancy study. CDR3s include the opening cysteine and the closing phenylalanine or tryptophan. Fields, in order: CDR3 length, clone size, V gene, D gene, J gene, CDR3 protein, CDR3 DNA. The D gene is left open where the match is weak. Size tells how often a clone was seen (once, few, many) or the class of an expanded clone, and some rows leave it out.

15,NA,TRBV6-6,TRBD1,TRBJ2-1,CASSFRDSSYNEQFF,TGTGCCAGCAGTTTCCGGGACAGCTCCTACAATGAGCAGTTCTTC
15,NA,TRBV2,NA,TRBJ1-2,CASSPSTGLNYGYTF,TGTGCCAGCAGCCCATCGACAGGACTTAACTATGGCTACACCTTC
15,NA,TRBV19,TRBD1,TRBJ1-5,CASSIGGTGLQPQHF,TGTGCCAGTAGTATAGGAGGGACAGGGCTTCAGCCCCAGCATTTT
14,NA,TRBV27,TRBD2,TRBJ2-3,CASIPLAGGTTQYF,TGTGCCAGCATCCCTTTAGCGGGAGGTACTACGCAGTATTTT
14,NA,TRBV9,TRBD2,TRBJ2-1,CASSPSTSGAWQFF,TGTGCCAGCAGCCCTTCGACTAGCGGGGCTTGGCAGTTCTTC
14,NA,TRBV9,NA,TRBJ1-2,CASSVDRINYGYTF,TGTGCCAGCAGCGTAGACAGGATTAACTATGGCTACACCTTC
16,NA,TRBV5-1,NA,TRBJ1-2,CASSLGDPRANYGYTF,TGCGCCAGCAGCTTGGGCGACCCCAGGGCTAACTATGGCTACACCTTC
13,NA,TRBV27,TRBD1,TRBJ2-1,CASSIYQGDEQFF,TGTGCCAGCAGTATATATCAGGGGGACGAGCAGTTCTTC
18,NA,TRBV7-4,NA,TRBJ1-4,CASSLTGTPTLIHEKLFF,TGTGCCAGCAGCTTAACCGGGACACCCACGTTAATCCACGAAAAACTGTTTTTT
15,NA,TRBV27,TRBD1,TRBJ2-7,CASSYRGAVFYEQYF,TGTGCCAGCAGTTACAGGGGAGCGGTGTTCTACGAGCAGTACTTC
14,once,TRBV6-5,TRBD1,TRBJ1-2,CASSWTGGVIGYTF,TGTGCCAGCAGTTGGACAGGGGGCGTGATTGGCTACACCTTC
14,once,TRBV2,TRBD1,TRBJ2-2,CASKGQSPPGELFF,TGTGCCAGCAAGGGACAGTCCCCTCCCGGGGAGCTGTTTTTT
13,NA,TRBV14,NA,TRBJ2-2,CASSQDLVGELFF,TGTGCCAGCAGCCAAGATCTCGTCGGGGAGCTGTTTTTT
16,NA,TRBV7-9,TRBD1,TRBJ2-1,CASSLVSTGWSDEQFF,TGTGCCAGCAGCTTAGTATCGACAGGGTGGTCCGATGAGCAGTTCTTC